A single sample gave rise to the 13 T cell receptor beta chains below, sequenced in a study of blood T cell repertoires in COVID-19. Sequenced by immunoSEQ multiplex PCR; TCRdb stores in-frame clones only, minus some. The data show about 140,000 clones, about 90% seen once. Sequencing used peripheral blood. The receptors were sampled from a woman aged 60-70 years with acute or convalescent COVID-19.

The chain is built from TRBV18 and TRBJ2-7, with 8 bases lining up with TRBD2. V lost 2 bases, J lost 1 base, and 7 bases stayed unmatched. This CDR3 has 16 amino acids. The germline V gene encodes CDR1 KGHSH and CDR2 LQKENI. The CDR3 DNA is TGTGCCAGCTCACCAACTAGCGGACTATCTTCCTACGAGCAGTACTTC. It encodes CASSPTSGLSSYEQYF.

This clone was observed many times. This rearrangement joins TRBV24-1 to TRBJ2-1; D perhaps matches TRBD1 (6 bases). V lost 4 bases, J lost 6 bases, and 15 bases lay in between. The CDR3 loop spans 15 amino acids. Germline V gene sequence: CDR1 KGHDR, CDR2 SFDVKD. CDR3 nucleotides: TGTGCCACCAGTGAAACAGGGATATCTTCCAATGAGCAGTTCTTC. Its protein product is CATSETGISSNEQFF.

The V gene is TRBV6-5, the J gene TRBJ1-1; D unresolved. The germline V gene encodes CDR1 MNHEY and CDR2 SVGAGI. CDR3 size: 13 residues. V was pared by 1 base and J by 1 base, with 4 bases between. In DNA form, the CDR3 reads TGTGCCAGCAGTTACTTAGAGAACACTGAAGCTTTCTTT. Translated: CASSYLENTEAFF.

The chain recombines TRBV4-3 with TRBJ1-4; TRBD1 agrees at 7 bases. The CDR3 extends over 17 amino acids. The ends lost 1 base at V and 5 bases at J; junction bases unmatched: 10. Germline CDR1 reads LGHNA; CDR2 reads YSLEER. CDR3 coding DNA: TGCGCCAGCAGCCAAGCTACCGGGACAGTCGAGAATGAAAAACTGTTTTTT. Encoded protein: CASSQATGTVENEKLFF.

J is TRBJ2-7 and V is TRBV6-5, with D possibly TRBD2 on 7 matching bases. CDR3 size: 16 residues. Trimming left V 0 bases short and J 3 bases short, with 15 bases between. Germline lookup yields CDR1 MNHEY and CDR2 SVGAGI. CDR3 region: CASSYSRGGSGYEQYF. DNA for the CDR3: TGTGCCAGCAGTTACTCGAGGGGGGGCTCGGGCTACGAGCAGTACTTC.

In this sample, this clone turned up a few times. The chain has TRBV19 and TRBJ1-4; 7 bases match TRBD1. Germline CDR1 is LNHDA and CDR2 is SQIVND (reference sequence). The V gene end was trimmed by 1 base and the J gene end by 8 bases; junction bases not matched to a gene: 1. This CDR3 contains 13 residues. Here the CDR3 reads CASSIGTGEKLFF. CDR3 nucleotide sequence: TGTGCCAGTAGTATAGGGACAGGAGAAAAACTGTTTTTT.

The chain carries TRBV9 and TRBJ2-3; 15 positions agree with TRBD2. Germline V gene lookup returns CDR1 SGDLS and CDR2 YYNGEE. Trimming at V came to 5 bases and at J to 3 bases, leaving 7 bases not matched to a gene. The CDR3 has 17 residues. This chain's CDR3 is CASSYSGLAGGTDTQYF. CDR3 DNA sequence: TGTGCCAGCAGTTACTCGGGACTAGCGGGGGGAACAGATACGCAGTATTTT.

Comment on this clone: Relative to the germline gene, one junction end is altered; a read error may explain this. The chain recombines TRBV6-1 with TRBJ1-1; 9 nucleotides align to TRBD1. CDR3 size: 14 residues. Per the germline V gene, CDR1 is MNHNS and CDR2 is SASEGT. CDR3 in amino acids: CASREGTDRGLAFF. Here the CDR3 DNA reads TGTGCCAGCAGGGAAGGGACGGACAGGGGTTTAGCTTTCTTT.

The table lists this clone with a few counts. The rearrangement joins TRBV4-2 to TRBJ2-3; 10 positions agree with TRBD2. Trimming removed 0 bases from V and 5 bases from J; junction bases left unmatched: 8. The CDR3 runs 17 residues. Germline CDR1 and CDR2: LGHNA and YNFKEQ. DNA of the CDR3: TGTGCCAGCAGCCAAGAGGGCCTAGCGGGGGTTGGAGATACGCAGTATTTT. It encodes CASSQEGLAGVGDTQYF.

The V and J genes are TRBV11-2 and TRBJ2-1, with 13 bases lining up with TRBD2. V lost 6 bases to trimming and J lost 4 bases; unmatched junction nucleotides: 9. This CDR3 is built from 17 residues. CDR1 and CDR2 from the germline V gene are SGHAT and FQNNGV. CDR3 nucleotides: TGTGCCAGCAGTCAATTTAGGGGACTAGCGGGGTACAATGAGCAGTTCTTC. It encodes CASSQFRGLAGYNEQFF.

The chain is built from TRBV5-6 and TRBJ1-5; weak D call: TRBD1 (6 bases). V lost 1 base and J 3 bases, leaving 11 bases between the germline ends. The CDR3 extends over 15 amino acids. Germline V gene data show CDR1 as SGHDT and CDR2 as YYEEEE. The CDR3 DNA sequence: TGTGCCAGCAGCTTGCTCTCAGGGGTCAATCAGCCCCAGCATTTT. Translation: CASSLLSGVNQPQHF.

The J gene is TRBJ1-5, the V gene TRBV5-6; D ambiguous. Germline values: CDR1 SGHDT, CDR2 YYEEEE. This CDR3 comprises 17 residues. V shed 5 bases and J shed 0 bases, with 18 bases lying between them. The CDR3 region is CASRHYSAANSNQPQHF. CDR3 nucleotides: TGTGCCAGCAGGCATTACAGTGCCGCTAATAGCAATCAGCCCCAGCATTTT.

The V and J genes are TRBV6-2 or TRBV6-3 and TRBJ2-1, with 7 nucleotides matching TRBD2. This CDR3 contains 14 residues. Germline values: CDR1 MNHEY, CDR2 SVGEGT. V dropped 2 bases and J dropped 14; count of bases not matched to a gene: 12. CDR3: CASSYPNGGGREFF. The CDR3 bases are TGTGCCAGCAGTTACCCAAACGGCGGGGGACGGGAGTTCTTC.